Reported below is one T cell receptor beta chain. These data belong to a study of T cell responses to AZD1222 COVID-19 vaccine. Repertoires were generated with immunoSEQ multiplex PCR, while TCRdb's copy carries only in-frame clones and drops some. The sample has 140,000 to 150,000 clones, around 92% seen once; the top ten hold around 12%. The CDR3 contains 12 residues. Germline loops: CDR1 SQVTM, CDR2 ANQGSEA. The V and J ends lost 3 bases and 4 bases respectively, with 8 bases between them. This rearrangement joins TRBV29-1 to TRBJ2-3; perhaps TRBD2 as D (6 bases). Material: peripheral blood, obtained after recovery from COVID-19. The sequence came from an adult who had recovered from COVID-19. The CDR3 DNA reads as TGCAGCGTTGAGGCGGGGCCAGATACGCAGTATTTT. This encodes CSVEAGPDTQYF.